This entry features one TCR beta chain sequence. Libraries were prepared by immunoSEQ multiplex PCR; TCRdb keeps only in-frame clonotypes and omits some of them. The sample consists of about 100,000 clones, under 90% of them appearing once. This record comes from a study of OX40 agonist ivuxolimab in advanced cancers. V lost 0 bases and J 2 bases, leaving 13 bases between the germline ends. CDR1 and CDR2 from the germline V gene are MGHRA and YSYEKL. This CDR3 comprises 17 residues. The clonotype was recovered from an adult with an advanced solid tumor such as melanoma, head and neck, liver or kidney cancer. The starting material was CD4+ or CD8+ T cells sorted from blood, obtained in a trial of the OX40 agonist ivuxolimab. This chain links TRBV4-1 with TRBJ2-2; possibly TRBD1 for D (5 bases). The CDR3 region is CASSQDRGNRNTGELFF. CDR3 sequence (DNA): TGCGCCAGCAGCCAAGATAGGGGTAACCGAAACACCGGGGAGCTGTTTTTT.